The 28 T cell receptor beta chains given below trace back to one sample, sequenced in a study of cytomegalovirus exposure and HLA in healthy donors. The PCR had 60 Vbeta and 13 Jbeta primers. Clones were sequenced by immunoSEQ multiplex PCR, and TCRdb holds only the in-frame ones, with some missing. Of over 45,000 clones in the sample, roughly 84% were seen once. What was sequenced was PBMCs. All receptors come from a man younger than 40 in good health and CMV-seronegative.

CDR3 in amino acids: CAWGGGVGEQYF. CDR3 sequence (DNA): TGTGCCTGGGGGGGAGGGGTGGGAGAGCAGTACTTC. J is TRBJ2-7 and V is TRBV30; 7 bases match TRBD2. This CDR3 has 12 amino acids. The ends lost 5 bases at V and 7 bases at J; junction bases unmatched: 8. CDR1 and CDR2 (germline): GTSNPN, SVGIG (reference sequence).

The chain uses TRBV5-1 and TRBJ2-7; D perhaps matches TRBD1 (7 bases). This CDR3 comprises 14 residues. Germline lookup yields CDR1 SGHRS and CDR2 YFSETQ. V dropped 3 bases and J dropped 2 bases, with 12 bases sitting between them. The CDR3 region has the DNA TGCGCCAGCAGCTCGGGGGACAGCACCTACGAGCAGTACTTC. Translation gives CASSSGDSTYEQYF.

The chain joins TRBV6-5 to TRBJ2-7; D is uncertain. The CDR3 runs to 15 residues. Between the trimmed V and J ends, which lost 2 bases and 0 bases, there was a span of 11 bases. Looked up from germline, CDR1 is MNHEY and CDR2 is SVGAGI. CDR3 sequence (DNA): TGTGCCAGCAGTTACCTGGCCCAGAACTCCTACGAGCAGTACTTC. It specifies CASSYLAQNSYEQYF.

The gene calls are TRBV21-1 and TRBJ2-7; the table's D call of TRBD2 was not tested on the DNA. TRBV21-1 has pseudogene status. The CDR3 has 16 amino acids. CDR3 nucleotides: TGTGCCAGCAGCAATGGATTGGGACTAGCGGGAAAAGAGCAGTACTTC. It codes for CASSNGLGLAGKEQYF.

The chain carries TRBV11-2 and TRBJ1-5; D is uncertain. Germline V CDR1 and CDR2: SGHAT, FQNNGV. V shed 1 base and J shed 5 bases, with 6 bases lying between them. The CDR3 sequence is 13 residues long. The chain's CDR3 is CASSLVDDQPQHF. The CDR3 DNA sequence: TGTGCCAGCAGCTTAGTAGATGATCAGCCCCAGCATTTT.

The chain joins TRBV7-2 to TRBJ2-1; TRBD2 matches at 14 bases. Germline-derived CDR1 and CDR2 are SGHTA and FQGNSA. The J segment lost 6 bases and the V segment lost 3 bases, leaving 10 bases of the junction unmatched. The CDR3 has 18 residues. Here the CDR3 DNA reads TGTGCCAGCAGCTTGGGGACTAGCGGGAGAAGGGCAGGCAATGAGCAGTTCTTC. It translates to CASSLGTSGRRAGNEQFF.

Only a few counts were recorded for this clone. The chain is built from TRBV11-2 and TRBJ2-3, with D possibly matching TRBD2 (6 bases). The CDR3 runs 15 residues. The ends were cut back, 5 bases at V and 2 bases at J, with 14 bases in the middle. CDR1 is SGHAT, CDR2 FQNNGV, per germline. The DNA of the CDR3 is TGTGCCAGCAGCCTAGCGCAGGGTCACACAGATACGCAGTATTTT. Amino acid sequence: CASSLAQGHTDTQYF.

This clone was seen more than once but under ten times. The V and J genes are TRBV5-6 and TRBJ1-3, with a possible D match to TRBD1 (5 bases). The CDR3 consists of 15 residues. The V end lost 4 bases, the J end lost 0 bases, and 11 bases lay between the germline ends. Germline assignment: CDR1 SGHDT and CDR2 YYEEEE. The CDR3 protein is CASSMGLDSGNTIYF. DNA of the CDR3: TGTGCCAGCAGCATGGGACTGGACTCTGGAAACACCATATATTTT.

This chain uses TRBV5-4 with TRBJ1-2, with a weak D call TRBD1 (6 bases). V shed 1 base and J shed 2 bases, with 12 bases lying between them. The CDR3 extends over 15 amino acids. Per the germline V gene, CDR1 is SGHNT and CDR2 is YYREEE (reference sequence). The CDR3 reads CASSLWDTENYGYTF. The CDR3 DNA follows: TGTGCCAGCAGCTTGTGGGACACCGAAAACTATGGCTACACCTTC.

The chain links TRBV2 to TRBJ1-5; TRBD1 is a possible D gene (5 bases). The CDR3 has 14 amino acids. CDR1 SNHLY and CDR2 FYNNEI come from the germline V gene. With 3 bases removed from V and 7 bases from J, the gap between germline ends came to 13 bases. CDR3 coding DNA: TGTGCCAGCAGTGACCGACAGTCCTTCCAGCCCCAGCATTTT. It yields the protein CASSDRQSFQPQHF.

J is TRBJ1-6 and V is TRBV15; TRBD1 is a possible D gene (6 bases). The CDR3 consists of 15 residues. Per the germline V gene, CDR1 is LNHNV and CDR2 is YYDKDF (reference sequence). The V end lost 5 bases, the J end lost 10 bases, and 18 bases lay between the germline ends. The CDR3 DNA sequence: TGTGCCACCAGCCTTAACAGGGAGCCGAGATCACCCCTCCACTTT. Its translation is CATSLNREPRSPLHF.

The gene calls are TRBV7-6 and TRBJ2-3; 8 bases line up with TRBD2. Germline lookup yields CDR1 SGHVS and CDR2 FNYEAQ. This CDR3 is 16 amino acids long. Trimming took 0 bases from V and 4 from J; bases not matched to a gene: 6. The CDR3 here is CASSLAGRGAPDTQYF. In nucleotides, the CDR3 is TGTGCCAGCAGCTTAGCGGGGCGGGGGGCCCCAGATACGCAGTATTTT.

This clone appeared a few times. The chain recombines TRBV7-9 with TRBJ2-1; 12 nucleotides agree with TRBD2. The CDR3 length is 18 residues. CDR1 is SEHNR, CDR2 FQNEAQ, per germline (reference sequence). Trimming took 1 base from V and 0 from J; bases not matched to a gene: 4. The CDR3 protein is CASSLGLAGGSSYNEQFF. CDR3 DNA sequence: TGTGCCAGCAGCTTAGGGCTAGCGGGAGGGAGCTCCTACAATGAGCAGTTCTTC.

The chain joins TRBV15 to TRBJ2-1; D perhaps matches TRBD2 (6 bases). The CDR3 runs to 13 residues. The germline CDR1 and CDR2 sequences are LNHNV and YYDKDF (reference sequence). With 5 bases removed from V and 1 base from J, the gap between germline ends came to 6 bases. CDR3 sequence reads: CATSGLSYNEQFF. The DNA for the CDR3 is TGTGCCACCAGCGGACTATCCTACAATGAGCAGTTCTTC.

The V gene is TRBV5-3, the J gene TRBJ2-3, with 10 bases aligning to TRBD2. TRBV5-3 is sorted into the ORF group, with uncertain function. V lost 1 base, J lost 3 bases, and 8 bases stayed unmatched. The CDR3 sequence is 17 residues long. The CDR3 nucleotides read TGTGCCAGAAGCTTGTACCCTAGCGGGAGTAGGACAGATACGCAGTATTTT. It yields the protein CARSLYPSGSRTDTQYF.

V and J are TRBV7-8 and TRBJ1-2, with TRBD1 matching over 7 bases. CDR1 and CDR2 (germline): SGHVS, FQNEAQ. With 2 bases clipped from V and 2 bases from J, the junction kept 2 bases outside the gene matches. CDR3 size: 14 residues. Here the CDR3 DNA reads TGTGCCAGCAGCTTACAGGGGGACAACTATGGCTACACCTTC. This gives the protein CASSLQGDNYGYTF.

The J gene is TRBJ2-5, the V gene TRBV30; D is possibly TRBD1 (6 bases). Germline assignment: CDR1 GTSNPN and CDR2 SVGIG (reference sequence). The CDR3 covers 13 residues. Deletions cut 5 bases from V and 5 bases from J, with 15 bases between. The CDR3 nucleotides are TGTGCCTGGGATACAGGGTCACGGGAGACCCAGTACTTC. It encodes CAWDTGSRETQYF.

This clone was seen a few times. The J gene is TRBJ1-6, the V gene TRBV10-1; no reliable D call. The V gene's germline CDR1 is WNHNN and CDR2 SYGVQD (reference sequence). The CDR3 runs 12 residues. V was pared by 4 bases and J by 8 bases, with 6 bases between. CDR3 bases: TGCGCCAGCAGTGCAGAGGATTCACCCCTCCACTTT. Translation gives CASSAEDSPLHF.

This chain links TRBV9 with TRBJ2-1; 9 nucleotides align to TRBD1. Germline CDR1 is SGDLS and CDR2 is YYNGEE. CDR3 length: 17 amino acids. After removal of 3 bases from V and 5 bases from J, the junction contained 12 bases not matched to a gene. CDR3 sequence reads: CASSARTGGQHNNEQFF. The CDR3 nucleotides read TGTGCCAGCAGCGCCCGAACAGGGGGCCAACACAACAATGAGCAGTTCTTC.

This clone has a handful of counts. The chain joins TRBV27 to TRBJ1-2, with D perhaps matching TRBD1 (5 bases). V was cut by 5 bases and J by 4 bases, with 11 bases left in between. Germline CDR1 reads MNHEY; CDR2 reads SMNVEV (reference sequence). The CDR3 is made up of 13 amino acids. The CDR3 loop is CASSGGGSYGYTF. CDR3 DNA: TGTGCCAGCAGTGGCGGGGGATCCTATGGCTACACCTTC.

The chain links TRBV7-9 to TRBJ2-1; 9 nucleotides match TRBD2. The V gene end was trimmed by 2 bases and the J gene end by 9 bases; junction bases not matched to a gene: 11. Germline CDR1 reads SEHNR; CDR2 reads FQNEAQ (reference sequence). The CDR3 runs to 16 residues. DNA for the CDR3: TGTGCCAGCAGCTTATGGCGGGGGGGTAAGTTAAGTGAGCAGTTCTTC. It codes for CASSLWRGGKLSEQFF.

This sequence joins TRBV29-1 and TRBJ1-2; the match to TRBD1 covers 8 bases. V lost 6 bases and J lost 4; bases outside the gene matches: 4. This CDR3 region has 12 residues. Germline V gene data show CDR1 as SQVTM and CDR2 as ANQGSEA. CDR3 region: CSVTTGVYGYTF. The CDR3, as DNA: TGCAGCGTCACGACAGGGGTCTATGGCTACACCTTC.

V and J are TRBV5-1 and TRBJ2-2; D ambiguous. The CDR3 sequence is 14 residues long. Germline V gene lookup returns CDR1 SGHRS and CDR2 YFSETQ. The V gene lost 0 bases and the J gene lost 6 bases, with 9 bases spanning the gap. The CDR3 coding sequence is TGCGCCAGCAGCTTGGGAGGTTGGGCCGGGGAGCTGTTTTTT. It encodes CASSLGGWAGELFF.

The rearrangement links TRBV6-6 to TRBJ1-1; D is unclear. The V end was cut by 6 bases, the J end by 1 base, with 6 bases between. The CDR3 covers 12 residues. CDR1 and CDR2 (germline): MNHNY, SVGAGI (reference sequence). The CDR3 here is CASSSKNTEAFF. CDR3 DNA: TGTGCCAGCAGCAGTAAGAACACTGAAGCTTTCTTT.

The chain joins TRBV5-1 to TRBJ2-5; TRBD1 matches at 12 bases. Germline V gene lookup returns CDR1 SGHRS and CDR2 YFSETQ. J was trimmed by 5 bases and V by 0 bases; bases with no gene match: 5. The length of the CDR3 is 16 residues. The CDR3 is CASSLEGQGAWETQYF. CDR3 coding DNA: TGCGCCAGCAGCTTGGAGGGACAGGGGGCGTGGGAGACCCAGTACTTC. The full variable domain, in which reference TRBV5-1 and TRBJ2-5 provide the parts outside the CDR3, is KAGVTQTPRYLIKTRGQQVTLSCSPISGHRSVSWYQQTPGQGLQFLFEYFSETQRNKGNFPGRFSGRQFSNSRSEMNVSTLELGDSALYLCASSLEGQGAWETQYFGPGTRLLVL.

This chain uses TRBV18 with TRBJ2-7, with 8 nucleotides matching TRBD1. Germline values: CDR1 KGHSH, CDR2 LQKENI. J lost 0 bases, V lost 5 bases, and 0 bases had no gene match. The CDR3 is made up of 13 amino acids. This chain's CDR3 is CASSDRGSYEQYF. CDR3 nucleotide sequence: TGTGCCAGCTCAGACAGGGGCTCCTACGAGCAGTACTTC. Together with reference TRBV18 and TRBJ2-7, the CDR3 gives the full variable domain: NAGVMQNPRHLVRRRGQEARLRCSPMKGHSHVYWYRQLPEEGLKFMVYLQKENIIDESGMPKERFSAEFPKEGPSILRIQQVVRGDSAAYFCASSDRGSYEQYFGPGTRLTVT.

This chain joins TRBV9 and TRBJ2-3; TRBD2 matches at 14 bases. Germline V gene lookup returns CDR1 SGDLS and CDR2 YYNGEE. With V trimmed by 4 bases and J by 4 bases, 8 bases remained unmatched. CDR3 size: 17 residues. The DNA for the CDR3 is TGTGCCAGCAGCCCGGGACTAGCGGGGGCCGGGGCAGATACGCAGTATTTT. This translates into CASSPGLAGAGADTQYF.

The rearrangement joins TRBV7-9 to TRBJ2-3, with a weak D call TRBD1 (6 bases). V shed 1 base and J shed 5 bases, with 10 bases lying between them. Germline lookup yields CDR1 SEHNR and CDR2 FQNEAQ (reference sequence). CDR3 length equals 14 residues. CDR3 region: CASSLGETGDTQYF. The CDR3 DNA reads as TGTGCCAGCAGCTTAGGCGAGACAGGAGATACGCAGTATTTT.